This T cell receptor beta chain was profiled in a study of T cells in Graves' hyperthyroidism and ophthalmopathy. Findings and caveats of the study: Most clonotypes expanded in thyroid above 0.001 were likewise present in blood. With a median lead of 6.5 months before onset, the model predicted ophthalmopathy.

Many counts were recorded for this clonotype. Its antigen is currently unknown. Criteria for exclusion of patients were uncontrolled infection, other autoimmune disease, pregnancy or lactation. Amplified regions were TCR beta CDR3 sequences from RNA transcripts. The HTBI set primed first-round TCR CDR3 RT-PCR. TCRdb re-called the multiplex PCR reads through MiXCR, storing one row per CDR3 protein. Of 490,000 or so distinct CDR3 sequences in the sample, 20% to 25% were seen once. This CDR3 is 12 amino acids long. The V end was cut by 6 bases, the J end by 7 bases, with 9 bases between. The specimen sequenced was blood. The TCR sequence derives from a woman in her 70s with Graves' ophthalmopathy. This rearrangement joins TRBV12-3 or TRBV12-4 to TRBJ1-4, with a weak D call TRBD1 (5 bases). The DNA for the CDR3 is TGTGCCAGCAGGTCAGGGTTTGAAAAACTGTTTTTT. Residues: CASRSGFEKLFF.